The 29 T cell receptor beta chains below were found in one sample sequenced in a study of T cell responses to AZD1222 COVID-19 vaccine. Generated by immunoSEQ multiplex PCR, the TCRdb table keeps only in-frame clones and is missing some. Among roughly 200,000 clones, over 80% were seen once, and the ten largest hold 0.8% to 1.3%. The sample was peripheral blood, taken 28 days after the second dose of the MenACWY control vaccine. The receptors here all came from an adult who received the MenACWY meningococcal vaccine as a control.

The J gene is TRBJ2-1, the V gene TRBV5-1; 8 nucleotides match TRBD1. Germline CDR1 and CDR2: SGHRS and YFSETQ. The V gene end was trimmed by 3 bases and the J gene end by 0 bases; junction bases not matched to a gene: 2. The length of the CDR3 is 15 residues. In DNA, the CDR3 is TGCGCCAGCAGCTACACAGGGGGCTCCTACAATGAGCAGTTCTTC. This codes for CASSYTGGSYNEQFF. The whole variable domain, filled in from reference TRBV5-1 and TRBJ2-1, reads KAGVTQTPRYLIKTRGQQVTLSCSPISGHRSVSWYQQTPGQGLQFLFEYFSETQRNKGNFPGRFSGRQFSNSRSEMNVSTLELGDSALYLCASSYTGGSYNEQFFGPGTRLTVL.

The chain joins TRBV28 to TRBJ1-1; D ambiguous. Germline V gene lookup returns CDR1 MDHEN and CDR2 SYDVKM. V was cut by 6 bases and J by 1 base, with 6 bases left in between. This CDR3 has 12 amino acids. The DNA of the CDR3 is TGTGCCAGCAGGACCTCGAACACTGAAGCTTTCTTT. Translated: CASRTSNTEAFF.

The chain has TRBV7-3 and TRBJ1-2; TRBD1 might be the D (5 bases). This CDR3 region has 15 residues. The V end was cut by 2 bases, the J end by 4 bases, with 14 bases between. Looked up from germline, CDR1 is SGHTA and CDR2 is FQGTGA. The CDR3 loop reads CASSLGAGPTYGYTF. CDR3 bases: TGTGCCAGCAGCTTAGGGGCAGGACCGACCTATGGCTACACCTTC.

The gene calls are TRBV27 and TRBJ2-7, with 8 bases that match TRBD2. This CDR3 comprises 14 residues. CDR1 MNHEY and CDR2 SMNVEV come from the germline V gene (reference sequence). The V gene end was trimmed by 1 base and the J gene end by 2 bases; junction bases not matched to a gene: 1. CDR3 nucleotides: TGTGCCAGCAGTTTATTCGGGGGGGCCTACGAGCAGTACTTC. It codes for CASSLFGGAYEQYF.

This sequence joins TRBV9 and TRBJ1-6; tentative D call: TRBD1 (6 bases). This CDR3 comprises 18 residues. CDR1 is SGDLS, CDR2 YYNGEE, per germline. Trimming took 0 bases from V and 3 from J, leaving 16 bases between them. This CDR3 reads CASSVDDRRTLYNSPLHF. CDR3 in DNA: TGTGCCAGCAGCGTAGACGACAGGAGAACGCTCTATAATTCACCCCTCCACTTT.

This clone was seen a handful of times. The genes are TRBV25-1 and TRBJ1-1, with D perhaps matching TRBD1 (6 bases). Between the trimmed V and J ends, which lost 5 bases and 1 base, there was a span of 8 bases. Germline-derived CDR1 and CDR2 are MGHDK and SYGVNS. The CDR3 covers 13 residues. This CDR3 reads CASSKDRNTEAFF. The CDR3 DNA follows: TGTGCCAGCAGTAAGGACAGGAACACTGAAGCTTTCTTT. Variable domain in full (rest from reference TRBV25-1 and TRBJ1-1): EADIYQTPRYLVIGTGKKITLECSQTMGHDKMYWYQQDPGMELHLIHYSYGVNSTEKGDLSSESTVSRIRTEHFPLTLESARPSHTSQYLCASSKDRNTEAFFGQGTRLTVV.

The chain joins TRBV5-1 to TRBJ1-5; TRBD1 is a possible D gene (6 bases). V was trimmed by 0 bases and J by 9 bases, leaving 16 bases between them. There are 15 residues in the CDR3. Germline loops: CDR1 SGHRS, CDR2 YFSETQ. DNA for the CDR3: TGCGCCAGCAGCTTGGGACAGGTACCCGGGGGGCCCCAGCATTTT. It is translated as CASSLGQVPGGPQHF.

This chain uses TRBV5-1 with TRBJ1-2; tentative D call: TRBD1 (5 bases). The CDR3 runs 14 residues. The V and J ends lost 1 base and 5 bases respectively, with 12 bases between them. From germline, CDR1 is SGHRS and CDR2 YFSETQ. CDR3 sequence: CASSLTGPLYGYTF. CDR3 nucleotides: TGCGCCAGCAGCTTGACGGGGCCCCTGTATGGCTACACCTTC.

V usage is TRBV7-9 and J usage is TRBJ1-5, with a weak D call TRBD1 (6 bases). Germline assignment: CDR1 SEHNR and CDR2 FQNEAQ (reference sequence). This CDR3 region has 14 residues. The V end was cut by 1 base, the J end by 7 bases, with 11 bases between. CDR3 protein: CASSLEGHGQPQHF. The CDR3 nucleotides are TGTGCCAGCAGCTTAGAGGGACATGGCCAGCCCCAGCATTTT.

The chain joins TRBV23-1 to TRBJ2-3; D may be TRBD2 (5 bases). TRBV23-1 is marked as an open reading frame, function uncertain. V was trimmed by 2 bases and J by 5 bases, leaving 17 bases between them. CDR3 size: 16 residues. The CDR3 DNA reads as TGCGCCAGCAGTCAAAAGAGACGGGGTACGGAAGATACGCAGTATTTT. This sequence encodes CASSQKRRGTEDTQYF.

The rearrangement links TRBV12-3 or TRBV12-4 to TRBJ1-2; D gene ambiguous. The CDR3 loop spans 13 amino acids. V lost 2 bases to trimming and J lost 8 bases, with 12 bases between them. CDR3 sequence (DNA): TGTGCCAGCAGTTTAAGCGGGCACGGCGGCTACACCTTC. Protein product: CASSLSGHGGYTF.

V is TRBV19 and J is TRBJ2-3; perhaps TRBD2 as D (7 bases). Germline V CDR1 and CDR2: LNHDA, SQIVND (reference sequence). V was cut by 5 bases and J by 4 bases, with 16 bases left in between. The CDR3 has 15 residues. The CDR3 region is CASSPSGGRADTQYF. The DNA of the CDR3 is TGTGCCAGTAGTCCCTCCGGGGGGCGCGCAGATACGCAGTATTTT.

V usage is TRBV4-2 and J usage is TRBJ2-1; 16 bases align to TRBD2. The CDR3 is made up of 17 amino acids. CDR1 is LGHNA, CDR2 YNFKEQ, per germline. J was trimmed by 7 bases and V by 2 bases; bases with no gene match: 5. The CDR3 here is CASSQKPGLAGGNEQFF. The CDR3 DNA sequence: TGTGCCAGCAGCCAAAAGCCGGGACTAGCGGGGGGGAATGAGCAGTTCTTC.

The gene calls are TRBV12-5 and TRBJ2-1; D perhaps matches TRBD1 (6 bases). The CDR3 covers 15 residues. With 7 bases removed from V and 0 bases from J, the gap between germline ends came to 13 bases. Germline lookup yields CDR1 LGHNT and CDR2 FRNRAP. The CDR3 protein is CASVPGDSSYNEQFF. The CDR3 DNA reads TGTGCTAGTGTCCCAGGGGATAGCTCCTACAATGAGCAGTTCTTC.

This chain connects TRBV6-5 to TRBJ1-3; no clear D gene. With 6 bases removed from V and 3 bases from J, the gap between germline ends came to 15 bases. The CDR3 loop spans 15 amino acids. Germline CDR1 and CDR2: MNHEY and SVGAGI. The chain's CDR3 is CASRPLSGRGNTIYF. CDR3 nucleotides: TGTGCCAGCAGACCCCTATCAGGTCGTGGAAACACCATATATTTT.

J is TRBJ2-7 and V is TRBV18; a weak D match, TRBD1 (5 bases). The length of the CDR3 is 11 residues. In germline, CDR1 is KGHSH, CDR2 LQKENI. Trimming took off 3 bases at V and 6 bases at J, with 6 bases between the two ends. CDR3: CASSPQGEQYF. The CDR3 DNA follows: TGTGCCAGCTCACCCCAGGGCGAGCAGTACTTC.

This rearrangement joins TRBV19 to TRBJ2-3; either TRBD1 or TRBD2 may fit D (5 bases each). The CDR3 has 13 amino acids. Deletions cut 2 bases from V and 7 bases from J, with 10 bases between. Germline CDR1 LNHDA, CDR2 SQIVND (reference sequence). CDR3 amino acids: CASSIRGVNTQYF. The CDR3 DNA reads as TGTGCCAGTAGTATACGGGGCGTCAATACGCAGTATTTT.

This rearrangement joins TRBV19 to TRBJ2-1; 10 bases are a match to TRBD1. V shed 3 bases, J shed 5 bases, and the junction held 1 base outside the gene matches. This CDR3 is built from 14 residues. Looked up from germline, CDR1 is LNHDA and CDR2 is SQIVND (reference sequence). CDR3 residues: CASSMTGGHNEQFF. The CDR3 DNA follows: TGTGCCAGTAGTATGACAGGGGGCCACAATGAGCAGTTCTTC.

This sequence joins TRBV7-2 and TRBJ2-7, with no clear D. V lost 0 bases and J lost 2, with 11 bases in between. The CDR3 is 15 residues long. Germline V gene sequence: CDR1 SGHTA, CDR2 FQGNSA. The CDR3 DNA follows: TGTGCCAGCAGCTTAGCTTCCGGGCTCACCTACGAGCAGTACTTC. Translating gives CASSLASGLTYEQYF.

V is TRBV28 and J is TRBJ1-2, with 10 bases lining up with TRBD1. V trimming: 3 bases; J trimming: 6 bases; junction bases outside the gene matches: 4. CDR1 and CDR2 (germline): MDHEN, SYDVKM. The CDR3 runs to 14 residues. In DNA form, the CDR3 reads TGTGCCAGCAGTTTGACAGGGGGCGGAAATGGCTACACCTTC. It codes for CASSLTGGGNGYTF.

V and J are TRBV7-9 and TRBJ1-2; a possible D gene is TRBD1 (5 bases). The CDR3 spans 14 residues. The germline CDR1 and CDR2 sequences are SEHNR and FQNEAQ (reference sequence). V was shortened by 1 base and J by 4 bases, with 10 bases between the two germline ends. CDR3 amino acids: CASSLGGVAYGYTF. DNA for the CDR3: TGTGCCAGCAGCTTAGGAGGGGTGGCCTATGGCTACACCTTC. The full variable domain, with the rest looked up from reference TRBV7-9 and TRBJ1-2, is DTGVSQNPRHKITKRGQNVTFRCDPISEHNRLYWYRQTLGQGPEFLTYFQNEAQLEKSRLLSDRFSAERPKGSFSTLEIQRTEQGDSAMYLCASSLGGVAYGYTFGSGTRLTVV.

The chain has TRBV5-1 and TRBJ2-1, with D uncertain. The V gene's germline CDR1 is SGHRS and CDR2 YFSETQ. V was clipped by 0 bases and J by 0 bases, with 7 bases between them. CDR3 size: 15 residues. In nucleotides, the CDR3 is TGCGCCAGCAGCTTGGACACCAGCTCCTACAATGAGCAGTTCTTC. As protein: CASSLDTSSYNEQFF. The full variable domain, its missing parts supplied by reference TRBV5-1 and TRBJ2-1, is KAGVTQTPRYLIKTRGQQVTLSCSPISGHRSVSWYQQTPGQGLQFLFEYFSETQRNKGNFPGRFSGRQFSNSRSEMNVSTLELGDSALYLCASSLDTSSYNEQFFGPGTRLTVL.

The gene calls are TRBV11-2 and TRBJ2-7; D is perhaps TRBD1 (5 bases). Germline CDR1 is SGHAT and CDR2 is FQNNGV. V was cut by 0 bases and J by 1 base, with 7 bases left in between. There are 14 residues in the CDR3. Here the CDR3 reads CASSLDRVSYEQYF. CDR3 coding DNA: TGTGCCAGCAGCTTAGACAGGGTTTCCTACGAGCAGTACTTC.

The V call is TRBV23-1, the J call TRBJ2-7; D might be TRBD2 (6 bases). TRBV23-1 counts as an open reading frame of uncertain function. The V gene lost 4 bases and the J gene lost 0 bases, with 13 bases spanning the gap. This CDR3 region has 15 residues. The CDR3 DNA follows: TGCGCCAGCAGTCCCTCGGACGGGAGCTCCTACGAGCAGTACTTC. Its translation is CASSPSDGSSYEQYF.

The genes are TRBV29-1 and TRBJ1-3; TRBD1 is a possible D gene (6 bases). V lost 6 bases to trimming and J lost 0 bases, with 15 bases between them. Germline V CDR1 and CDR2: SQVTM, ANQGSEA. The CDR3 loop spans 15 amino acids. The CDR3 bases are TGCAGCGTAGGTCGGGACACCGGCTCTGGAAACACCATATATTTT. It encodes CSVGRDTGSGNTIYF.

This chain joins TRBV6-5 and TRBJ1-6, with D tentatively TRBD1 (5 bases). The CDR3 contains 14 residues. Trimming removed 7 bases from V and 8 bases from J, with 15 bases in between. From germline, CDR1 is MNHEY and CDR2 SVGAGI. CDR3 sequence (DNA): TGTGCCAGCAACCCTGCAGGGATTTATTCACCCCTCCACTTT. This translates into CASNPAGIYSPLHF.

V is TRBV27 and J is TRBJ2-2; D call uncertain. V dropped 8 bases and J dropped 1 base, with 8 bases sitting between them. Per germline, CDR1 MNHEY and CDR2 SMNVEV (reference sequence). The CDR3 totals 13 residues. In DNA, the CDR3 is TGTGCCAGCGCGTCGGGGAACACCGGGGAGCTGTTTTTT. Its protein product is CASASGNTGELFF.

This chain joins TRBV4-3 and TRBJ2-7; the D is unclear. The germline CDR1 and CDR2 sequences are LGHNA and YSLEER. CDR3 size: 15 residues. The V end lost 0 bases, the J end lost 0 bases, and 9 bases lay between the germline ends. The CDR3 nucleotides read TGCGCCAGCAGCCAAGATCTACAGTTCTCCTACGAGCAGTACTTC. Residues: CASSQDLQFSYEQYF.

V is TRBV28 and J is TRBJ2-6; D not resolved. V was cut by 2 bases and J by 2 bases, with 1 base left in between. The V gene's germline CDR1 is MDHEN and CDR2 SYDVKM. There are 13 residues in the CDR3. DNA of the CDR3: TGTGCCAGCAGTTTACCTGGGGCCAACGTCCTGACTTTC. The encoded protein is CASSLPGANVLTF.